Shown below are 3 T cell receptor beta chains from a single sample sequenced in a study of post-analysis software for immune sequencing data. Presence of unique molecular identifiers characterized the TCR beta cDNA libraries. TCRdb analysed the PCR reads with MiXCR anew, one entry per CDR3 protein. This table holds under 200,000 distinct CDR3 sequences, under 40% found once. Sequenced here: blood, sampled after autologous hematopoietic stem cell transplantation. Source of these receptors: a girl aged 5-17 years with multiple sclerosis.

This clonotype was observed a few times. The chain uses TRBV6-5 and TRBJ2-5, with D perhaps assigned TRBD1 or TRBD2 (5 bases each). Between the trimmed V and J ends, which lost 0 bases and 11 bases, there was a span of 19 bases. This CDR3 region has 15 residues. From germline, CDR1 is MNHEY and CDR2 SVGAGI. CDR3 bases: TGTGCCAGCAGTTACTCGGGGGACCACGGTACGCAGCAGTACTTC. This codes for CASSYSGDHGTQQYF.

V and J are TRBV6-4 and TRBJ2-2; 9 bases agree with TRBD2. Unmatched junction bases numbered 0, after V lost 4 bases and J lost 3 bases. CDR3 length equals 14 residues. CDR1 is MRHNA, CDR2 SNTAGT, per germline. As DNA, the CDR3 is TGTGCCAGCAGTGTAGCGGGAGACACCGGGGAGCTGTTTTTT. It encodes CASSVAGDTGELFF.

On this clonotype: At one of its ends the junction is not consistent with the germline gene, which may arise from a read error. The V and J genes are TRBV29-1 and TRBJ2-1, with 8 positions matching TRBD1. The germline gives CDR1 SQVTM, CDR2 ANQGSEA. The CDR3 has 14 residues. Written as DNA, the CDR3 is TGCAGCGTTCAGTCCGGGACAGGTAACCGGGAGCGGTTCTTC. Its translation is CSVQSGTGNRERFF.